These 18 T cell receptor beta chains originate from one sample sequenced in a study of blood T cell repertoires in COVID-19. TCRdb's copy holds only in-frame clones and misses some; the assay was immunoSEQ multiplex PCR. The data contain about 170,000 clones, around 90% of them singletons. The sample consisted of peripheral blood. The receptor set was obtained from a man in his fifties or sixties with acute or convalescent COVID-19.

The chain uses TRBV5-1 and TRBJ2-1; no clear D gene. Looked up from germline, CDR1 is SGHRS and CDR2 is YFSETQ. Trimming removed 4 bases at V and 5 bases at J, with 4 bases between. The CDR3 is 11 residues long. CDR3 sequence reads: CASSPDNEQFF. DNA for the CDR3: TGCGCCAGCAGCCCTGACAATGAGCAGTTCTTC.

The chain uses TRBV10-2 and TRBJ1-5; D unclear. Germline V lookup: CDR1 WSHSY, CDR2 SAAADI. The CDR3 runs 14 residues. V lost 6 bases, J lost 2 bases, and 11 bases lay in between. DNA of the CDR3: TGCGCCAGCAGGTCCGCCGGGGGCAATCAGCCCCAGCATTTT. Amino acid sequence: CASRSAGGNQPQHF.

The chain couples TRBV19 to TRBJ1-1, with no clear D. This CDR3 is 12 amino acids long. CDR1 LNHDA and CDR2 SQIVND come from the germline V gene (reference sequence). V was pared by 3 bases and J by 4 bases, with 6 bases between. The CDR3, as DNA: TGTGCCAGTAGTATTTCGAGCACTGAAGCTTTCTTT. It translates to CASSISSTEAFF. The full variable domain, its missing parts supplied by reference TRBV19 and TRBJ1-1, is DGGITQSPKYLFRKEGQNVTLSCEQNLNHDAMYWYRQDPGQGLRLIYYSQIVNDFQKGDIAEGYSVSREKKESFPLTVTSAQKNPTAFYLCASSISSTEAFFGQGTRLTVV.

The chain combines TRBV11-2 with TRBJ2-5; D is possibly TRBD2 (6 bases). Germline CDR1 reads SGHAT; CDR2 reads FQNNGV. There are 15 residues in the CDR3. Trimming shortened V by 2 bases and J by 7 bases, and 17 bases separated the two germline ends. CDR3 region: CASSLMPEGRRTQYF. The CDR3, as DNA: TGTGCCAGCAGCTTAATGCCCGAGGGGAGGAGGACCCAGTACTTC.

CDR3 in amino acids: CASSARVDSGSYTF. Here the CDR3 DNA reads TGTGCCAGCAGCGCGAGGGTCGATTCCGGCAGCTACACCTTC. This rearrangement joins TRBV9 to TRBJ1-2; D gene uncertain. This CDR3 spans 14 amino acids. V was shortened by 3 bases and J by 9 bases, with 18 bases between the two germline ends. CDR1 is SGDLS and CDR2 is YYNGEE in the germline V gene.

The chain has TRBV30 and TRBJ2-7; 7 positions agree with TRBD2. CDR3 length: 13 residues. The germline V gene encodes CDR1 GTSNPN and CDR2 SVGIG (reference sequence). The V and J ends lost 3 bases and 2 bases, in that order; junction bases with no gene match: 4. CDR3 sequence (DNA): TGTGCCTGGAGCCGGGACTACCCCTACGAGCAGTACTTC. Its translation is CAWSRDYPYEQYF.

The J gene is TRBJ1-2, the V gene TRBV9; 10 positions match TRBD1. The CDR3 consists of 14 residues. V shed 5 bases, J shed 2 bases, and the junction held 3 bases outside the gene matches. Germline V gene data show CDR1 as SGDLS and CDR2 as YYNGEE. CDR3: CASRGTGVNYGYTF. Here the CDR3 DNA reads TGTGCCAGCAGGGGGACAGGGGTCAACTATGGCTACACCTTC. The whole variable domain, remainder taken from reference TRBV9 and TRBJ1-2, is DSGVTQTPKHLITATGQRVTLRCSPRSGDLSVYWYQQSLDQGLQFLIQYYNGEERAKGNILERFSAQQFPDLHSELNLSSLELGDSALYFCASRGTGVNYGYTFGSGTRLTVV.

The table lists this clone with a few counts. The chain is built from TRBV5-1 and TRBJ2-1, with TRBD2 identical over 8 bases. The CDR3 loop spans 15 amino acids. CDR1 and CDR2 from the germline V gene are SGHRS and YFSETQ. V lost 1 base to trimming and J lost 7 bases; unmatched junction nucleotides: 7. CDR3 in amino acids: CASSLMGLVNNEQFF. As DNA, the CDR3 is TGCGCCAGCAGCTTGATGGGACTAGTTAATAATGAGCAGTTCTTC.

J is TRBJ2-2 and V is TRBV4-2, with a possible D match to TRBD1 (6 bases). CDR3 length equals 16 residues. CDR1 and CDR2 from the germline V gene are LGHNA and YNFKEQ. V was trimmed by 5 bases and J by 4 bases, leaving 17 bases between them. The CDR3 is CASSSQRAGATGELFF. The CDR3, as DNA: TGTGCCAGCAGCTCGCAGAGAGCAGGGGCCACCGGGGAGCTGTTTTTT.

The chain carries TRBV2 and TRBJ1-1; D is ambiguous. This CDR3 is built from 14 residues. V was clipped by 3 bases and J by 1 base, with 9 bases between them. Germline CDR1 and CDR2: SNHLY and FYNNEI. CDR3 sequence reads: CASSERKANTEAFF. As DNA, the CDR3 is TGTGCCAGCAGTGAGAGGAAGGCGAACACTGAAGCTTTCTTT.

The V and J genes are TRBV30 and TRBJ1-3; D gene unclear. V lost 1 base, J lost 4 bases, and 17 bases lay in between. The CDR3 runs 16 residues. Germline V gene lookup returns CDR1 GTSNPN and CDR2 SVGIG (reference sequence). The CDR3 bases are TGTGCCTGGAGTGCCTCTCGAGTGGGGAGAGGAAACACCATATATTTT. Protein: CAWSASRVGRGNTIYF.

In regard to this clone: An end of the junction does not agree with germline; a read error may underlie this. The V call is TRBV3-1 (or the pseudogene TRBV3-2), the J call TRBJ1-1; D unresolved. The CDR3 runs to 17 residues. Per the germline V gene, CDR1 is LGHDT and CDR2 is YNNKEL (reference sequence). CDR3 protein: CASSQDPRSPGPAEAFF. The CDR3 DNA reads as TGTGCCAGCAGCCAAGATCCTCGGTCCCCCGGTCCCGCTGAGGCTTTCTTT.

The chain employs TRBV5-1 and TRBJ2-5; 8 positions match TRBD2. Per the germline V gene, CDR1 is SGHRS and CDR2 is YFSETQ. This CDR3 has 15 amino acids. Trimming at V came to 1 base and at J to 4 bases, leaving 6 bases not matched to a gene. CDR3 DNA sequence: TGCGCCAGCAGCTTGTACGGGGGGGCCCGAGAGACCCAGTACTTC. The encoded protein is CASSLYGGARETQYF.

The gene calls are TRBV7-9 and TRBJ1-1, with no clear D. V lost 5 bases and J 1 base, leaving 8 bases between the germline ends. The germline V gene has CDR1 SEHNR and CDR2 FQNEAQ (reference sequence). The CDR3 contains 13 residues. CDR3 loop: CASSPRTNTEAFF. The DNA for the CDR3 is TGTGCCAGCAGCCCCAGAACGAACACTGAAGCTTTCTTT.

The chain joins TRBV18 to TRBJ2-5; D remains ambiguous. V was shortened by 6 bases and J by 4 bases, with 18 bases between the two germline ends. The CDR3 has 15 residues. Germline CDR1 reads KGHSH; CDR2 reads LQKENI. The DNA of the CDR3 is TGTGCCAGCTCCCCCAGGATGGGTCCCGGAGAGACCCAGTACTTC. It is translated as CASSPRMGPGETQYF.

The CDR3 DNA reads TGTGCCAGCAGCCGGGACAGGGAGAACAATCAGCCCCAGCATTTT. Its translation is CASSRDRENNQPQHF. The gene calls are TRBV7-3 and TRBJ1-5, with 9 bases matching TRBD1. This CDR3 is 15 amino acids long. Looked up from germline, CDR1 is SGHTA and CDR2 is FQGTGA. The V gene end was trimmed by 5 bases and the J gene end by 3 bases; junction bases not matched to a gene: 5.

This clone was seen only a few times. This chain connects TRBV29-1 to TRBJ2-1; D perhaps matches TRBD2 (5 bases). Germline values: CDR1 SQVTM, CDR2 ANQGSEA. This CDR3 comprises 12 residues. V was pared by 6 bases and J by 9 bases, with 15 bases between. CDR3 bases: TGCAGCGTATCGAATCGAGAGGGTGAGCAGTTCTTC. This translates into CSVSNREGEQFF.

This chain connects TRBV6-6 to TRBJ1-1; the match to TRBD1 covers 7 bases. Trimming cost V 2 bases and J 3 bases; bases outside gene matches: 3. The CDR3 extends over 14 amino acids. Germline V CDR1 and CDR2: MNHNY, SVGAGI (reference sequence). The CDR3 region is CASSYKGADTEAFF. The CDR3 nucleotides read TGTGCCAGCAGTTACAAGGGGGCGGACACTGAAGCTTTCTTT.